Each of the 3 T cell receptor beta chains below was sequenced from the same sample in a study of human T cells and chemical hapten exposure (TCRdb year 2021). The time point label for this specimen denotes: pre-sensitization, week 0. Read against the paper, the sample's treatment or condition label means: therapeutic diphenylcyclopropenone sensitization with weekly scalp DPC. Receptor amplification or capture employed RACE. Sequencing took place on a NextSeq 500. The public reads were quality trimmed at Q25 with fastp and then assembled into clones with MiXCR by TCRdb, keeping productive beta chains. Rows are unified per CDR3 protein, each entry keeping the most common DNA and genes. The sample table holds fewer than 200,000 distinct CDR3 sequences, of which around 30% were seen once. The ten largest clones capture roughly 3% of the sample. The sample consisted of whole blood, taken in connection with sensitization to the hapten diphenylcyclopropenone (DPC). The receptors here all came from a woman aged 25-40 years with alopecia areata. Some clones in this sample may be carry-over from other donors' samples.

This clonotype was seen many times. The chain employs TRBV7-2 and TRBJ1-5; D is ambiguous. The germline CDR1 and CDR2 sequences are SGHTA and FQGNSA. The CDR3 has 15 residues. V lost 6 bases to trimming and J lost 0 bases, with 12 bases between them. This CDR3 is CASSSRANSNQPQHF. Here the CDR3 DNA reads TGTGCCAGCAGTTCACGGGCAAATAGCAATCAGCCCCAGCATTTT. The full variable domain, completed using reference TRBV7-2 and TRBJ1-5, is GAGVSQSPSNKVTEKGKDVELRCDPISGHTALYWYRQSLGQGLEFLIYFQGNSAPDKSGLPSDRFSAERTGGSVSTLTIQRTQQEDSAVYLCASSSRANSNQPQHFGDGTRLSIL.

This clonotype was seen a handful of times. The chain links TRBV28 to TRBJ2-2, with a possible D match to TRBD2 (6 bases). This CDR3 has 14 residues. The V gene's germline CDR1 is MDHEN and CDR2 SYDVKM. V lost 6 bases and J 12 bases, leaving 20 bases between the germline ends. The CDR3, as DNA: TGTGCCAGCAGGGCTCCCGGGAGTCAGGCTAAGCTGTTTTTT. Protein: CASRAPGSQAKLFF.

This clonotype showed up just a few times. The CDR3 DNA follows: TGTGCCATCAGTAACAGGGGGCTCTCCTACGAGCAGTACTTC. Residues: CAISNRGLSYEQYF. V and J are TRBV10-3 and TRBJ2-7, with 9 positions matching TRBD1. The CDR3 runs to 14 residues. Trimming cost V 5 bases and J 0 bases; bases outside gene matches: 2. Germline V gene lookup returns CDR1 ENHRY and CDR2 SYGVKD.